This T cell receptor beta chain is drawn from a study of immune evolution from preneoplasia to lung adenocarcinoma (dated by TCRdb to the early 2020s). In the study overall: HLA loss of heterozygosity was found in approximately 7.6% of AIS, about 16% of MIA and roughly 30% of ADC lesions, and in no AAH lesions. The study used immune gene expression, TCR sequencing and multiplex immunofluorescence to profile the immune contexture of lung adenocarcinoma precursors and invasive adenocarcinoma. Resected precursor lesions (AAH, AIS, MIA) and invasive adenocarcinomas were each compared against paired morphologically normal lung tissue. The sample size depended on which specimens were available, not on a prior power calculation. The immune data were integrated with whole exome sequencing and methylation data from the same cohort of nodules. In total, the cohort included roughly 49 patients with pulmonary nodules, all of whom underwent surgical resection. A total of over 50 patients contributed TCR sequencing data. According to the study, 90 to 130 samples went through TCR sequencing. POLYSOLVER was used to infer class I HLA alleles from exome data, and LOHHLA was used to detect allele-specific HLA loss.

V loses 4 bases at its end and J loses 0 bases; junction bases beyond the gene matches: 3. CDR1 and CDR2 are drawn from the germline V gene: SGHRS, YFSETQ. The CDR3 runs 15 amino acids, cysteine and phenylalanine included. CDR3 DNA only is kept here, 45 bases in frame from base 1. On this clone: Its antigen is not yet known. There are no base qualities to consult, and no much larger clone falls within one base.

Resection was performed on patients in Japan or China between the mid-2010s and the late 2010s. The histologic diagnosis of each case was independently confirmed on H&E slides by two lung cancer pathologists. For nucleic acid extraction, premalignant or tumor cells were enriched by macro-dissection following pathologic assessment. FFPE tissue was used for DNA isolation with the AllPrep DNA/RNA FFPE Kit. TCR beta CDR3 regions were sequenced from DNA using the immunoSEQ hsTCRbeta Kit. Per the authors' processing: TCR sequencing data were analysed with the ImmunoSEQ Analyzer. T cell clonality was defined as 1 minus Pielou's evenness, calculated on productive rearrangements. To measure T cell diversity, the inverse Simpson index was applied to productive templates. T cell density was TCR beta template counts normalized to usable DNA, estimated by amplifying and sequencing housekeeping genes. Two-sided Kruskal-Wallis tests were used to compare TCR metrics across histologic stages. TCRdb obtained this table from immuneACCESS and retained in-frame rearrangements with V and J assigned. These tables miss some clones; where compared with another copy, unresolved V genes account for less than half of the shortfall, and the remainder is unexplained. For V, J and clone size, that table is used; D and trimming come from the DNA. The sample data list a few thousand clones, and about 80% of these were observed just once. The leading ten clones occupy 8.2% of the sample.

Summary of the overall study and its limitations: Normal lung had the highest top T cell clone frequencies, which appeared to decline progressively from AAH through AIS, MIA and invasive adenocarcinoma. The highest T cell clonality was observed in KRAS-mutant nodules compared with EGFR-mutant or double wild-type lesions. Normal lung showed the highest clonality, whereas later-stage lesions appeared to have higher T cell density and diversity but lower clonality. All patients were from Japan and China, so applicability to Western populations was uncertain. The findings rested on association rather than direct causation, and larger cohorts with long-term follow-up and longitudinal biopsies were considered necessary.

The specimen sequenced was FFPE minimally invasive lung adenocarcinoma tissue. The intended sense of this specimen's cell subset or site label: micro-invasive lung adenocarcinoma (MIA). The sequence joins TRBV5-1 to TRBJ2-7, with TRBD2 identical over 11 junction bases. The receptor's source is a person aged 65-85 years with lung adenocarcinoma. CDR3 protein: CASSETSGSSYEQYF. Here is the DNA: TGCGCCAGCAGCGAAACTAGCGGGAGCTCCTACGAGCAGTACTTC.